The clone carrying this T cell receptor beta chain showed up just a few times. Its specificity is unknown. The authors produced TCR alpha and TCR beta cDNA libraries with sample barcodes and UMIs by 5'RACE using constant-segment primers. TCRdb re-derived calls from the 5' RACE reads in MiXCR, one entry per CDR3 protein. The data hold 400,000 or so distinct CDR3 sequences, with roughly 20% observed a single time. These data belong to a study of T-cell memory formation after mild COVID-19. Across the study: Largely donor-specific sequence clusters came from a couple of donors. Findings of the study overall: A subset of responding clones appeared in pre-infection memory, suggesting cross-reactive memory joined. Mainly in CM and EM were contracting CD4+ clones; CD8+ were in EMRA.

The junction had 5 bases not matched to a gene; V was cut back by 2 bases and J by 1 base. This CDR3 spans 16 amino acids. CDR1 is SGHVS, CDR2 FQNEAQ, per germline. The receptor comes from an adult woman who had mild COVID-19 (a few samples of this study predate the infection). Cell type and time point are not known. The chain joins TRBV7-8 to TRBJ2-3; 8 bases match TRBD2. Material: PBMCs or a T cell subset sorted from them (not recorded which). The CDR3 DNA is TGTGCCAGCAGCTTAAACACGGGAGGGGGCACAGATACGCAGTATTTT. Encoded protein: CASSLNTGGGTDTQYF.